This T cell receptor (beta chain) stems from a study of cytomegalovirus exposure and HLA in healthy donors. Study at large: Approximately 180 million T cells yielded roughly 120 million unique TCR beta sequences in earlier analysis.

V was pared by 1 base and J by 7 bases, with 8 bases of the junction left unmatched. The CDR3 extends over 16 amino acids. Germline CDR1 reads SGHTA; CDR2 reads FQGNSA. About this clone itself: No antigen is known for it.

Broader study findings: Cytomegalovirus-associated TCR beta chains were listed, numbering some 150. Further analysis was carried out later, and it showed several of the most significant clusters appearing linked to common viral pathogens. Differences between HLA loci emerged in a later analysis of TCR association rates, with DRB1 most and HLA-C fewest.

The PCR used 60 Vbeta and 13 Jbeta primers. Using immunoSEQ multiplex PCR, the repertoire was profiled, and TCRdb retains in-frame clones only, with some absent. Counted here are about 160,000 clones, about 75% occurring once; the ten biggest clones make up around 0.89%. This chain uses TRBV7-2 with TRBJ1-5; 9 bases are shared with TRBD1. The source material was PBMCs. The sequence derives from a woman aged 45-59 years in good health and CMV-seropositive. The CDR3 bases are TGTGCCAGCAGCTTAGTATGGGACAGGGTTGGGCAGCCCCAGCATTTT. Its protein product is CASSLVWDRVGQPQHF. Full variable domain (missing parts from reference TRBV7-2 and TRBJ1-5): GAGVSQSPSNKVTEKGKDVELRCDPISGHTALYWYRQSLGQGLEFLIYFQGNSAPDKSGLPSDRFSAERTGGSVSTLTIQRTQQEDSAVYLCASSLVWDRVGQPQHFGDGTRLSIL.